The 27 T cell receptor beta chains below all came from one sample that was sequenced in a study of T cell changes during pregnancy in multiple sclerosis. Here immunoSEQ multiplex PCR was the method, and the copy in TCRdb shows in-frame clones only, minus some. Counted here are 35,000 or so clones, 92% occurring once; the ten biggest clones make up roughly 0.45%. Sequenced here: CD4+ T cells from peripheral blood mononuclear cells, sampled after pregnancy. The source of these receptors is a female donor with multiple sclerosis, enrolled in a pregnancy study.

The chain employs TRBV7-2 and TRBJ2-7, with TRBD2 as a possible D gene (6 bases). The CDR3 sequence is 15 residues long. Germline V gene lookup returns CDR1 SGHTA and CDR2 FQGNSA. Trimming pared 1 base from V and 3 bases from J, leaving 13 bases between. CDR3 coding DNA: TGTGCCAGCAGCTTAGAGCCGGCGGGGATCTACGAGCAGTACTTC. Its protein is CASSLEPAGIYEQYF.

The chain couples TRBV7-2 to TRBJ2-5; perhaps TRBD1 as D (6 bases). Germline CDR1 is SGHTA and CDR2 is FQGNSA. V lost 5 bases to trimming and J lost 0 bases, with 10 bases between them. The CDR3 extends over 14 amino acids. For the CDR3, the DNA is TGTGCCAGCAGCATGGGACAAAACCAAGAGACCCAGTACTTC. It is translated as CASSMGQNQETQYF.

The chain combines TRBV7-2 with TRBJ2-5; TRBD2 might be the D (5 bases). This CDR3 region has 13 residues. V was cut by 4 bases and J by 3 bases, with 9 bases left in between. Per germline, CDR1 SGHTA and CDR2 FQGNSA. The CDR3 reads CASSSVGEETQYF. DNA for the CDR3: TGTGCCAGCAGCTCAGTCGGGGAAGAGACCCAGTACTTC.

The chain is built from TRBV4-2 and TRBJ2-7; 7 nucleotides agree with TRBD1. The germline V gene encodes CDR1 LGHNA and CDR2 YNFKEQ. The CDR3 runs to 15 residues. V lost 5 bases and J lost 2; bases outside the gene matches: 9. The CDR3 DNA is TGTGCCAGCAGCGCCTTGGGACAGTCTACCTACGAGCAGTACTTC. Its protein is CASSALGQSTYEQYF.

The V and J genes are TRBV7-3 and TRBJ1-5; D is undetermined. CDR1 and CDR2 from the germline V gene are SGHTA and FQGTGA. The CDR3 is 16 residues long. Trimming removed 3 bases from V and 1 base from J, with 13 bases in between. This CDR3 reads CASSFSGLNSNQPQHF. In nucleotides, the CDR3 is TGTGCCAGCAGCTTCTCCGGGTTGAACAGCAATCAGCCCCAGCATTTT.

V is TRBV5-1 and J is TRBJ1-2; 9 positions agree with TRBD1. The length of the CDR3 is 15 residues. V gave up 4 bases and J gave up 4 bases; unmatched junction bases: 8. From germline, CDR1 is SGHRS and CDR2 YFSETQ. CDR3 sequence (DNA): TGCGCCAGCAGCACCGACAGGGGGGAGATCTATGGCTACACCTTC. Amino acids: CASSTDRGEIYGYTF.

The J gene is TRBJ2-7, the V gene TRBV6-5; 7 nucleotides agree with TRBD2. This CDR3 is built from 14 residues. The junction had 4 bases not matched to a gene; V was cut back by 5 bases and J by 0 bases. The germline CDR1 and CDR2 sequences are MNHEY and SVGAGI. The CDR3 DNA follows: TGTGCCAGCAGTACACGGACTAGCTCCTACGAGCAGTACTTC. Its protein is CASSTRTSSYEQYF.

The CDR3 loop reads CASSDALAGAGELFF. The CDR3 coding sequence is TGTGCCAGCAGTGACGCCCTAGCGGGAGCCGGGGAGCTGTTTTTT. The V and J genes are TRBV2 and TRBJ2-2, with 10 bases fitting TRBD2. Trimming removed 3 bases from V and 6 bases from J; junction bases left unmatched: 4. The CDR3 consists of 15 residues. Germline CDR1 SNHLY, CDR2 FYNNEI.

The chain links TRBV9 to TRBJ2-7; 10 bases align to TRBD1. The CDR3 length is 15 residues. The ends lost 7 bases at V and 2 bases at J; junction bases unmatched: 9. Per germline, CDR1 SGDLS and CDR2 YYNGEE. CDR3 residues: CASSLGQGVPYEQYF. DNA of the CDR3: TGTGCCAGCTCGCTCGGACAGGGGGTCCCCTACGAGCAGTACTTC.

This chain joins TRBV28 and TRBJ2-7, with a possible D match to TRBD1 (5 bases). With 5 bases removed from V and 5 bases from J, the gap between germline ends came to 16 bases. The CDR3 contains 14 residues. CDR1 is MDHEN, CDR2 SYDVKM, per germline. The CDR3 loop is CASSALPWGHEQYF. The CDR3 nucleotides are TGTGCCAGCAGTGCACTTCCGTGGGGCCACGAGCAGTACTTC.

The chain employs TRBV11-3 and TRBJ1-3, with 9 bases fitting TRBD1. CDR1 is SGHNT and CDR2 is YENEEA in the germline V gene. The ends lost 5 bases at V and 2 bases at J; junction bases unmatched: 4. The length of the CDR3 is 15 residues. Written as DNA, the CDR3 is TGTGCCAGCAGCCCCGGACAGGGGCCTGGAAACACCATATATTTT. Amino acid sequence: CASSPGQGPGNTIYF.

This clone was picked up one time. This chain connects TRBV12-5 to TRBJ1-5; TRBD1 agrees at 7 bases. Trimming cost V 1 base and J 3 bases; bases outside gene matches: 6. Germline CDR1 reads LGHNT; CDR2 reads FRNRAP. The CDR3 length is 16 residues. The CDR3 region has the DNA TGTGCTAGTGGTTTGGGCGGGACAGATCACAATCAGCCCCAGCATTTT. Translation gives CASGLGGTDHNQPQHF.

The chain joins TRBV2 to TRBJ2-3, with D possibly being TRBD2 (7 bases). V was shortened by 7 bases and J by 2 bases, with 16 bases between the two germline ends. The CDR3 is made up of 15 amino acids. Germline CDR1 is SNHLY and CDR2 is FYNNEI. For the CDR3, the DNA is TGTGCCAGCAAAGGGAGGGGGGTCGTCACAGATACGCAGTATTTT. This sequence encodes CASKGRGVVTDTQYF.

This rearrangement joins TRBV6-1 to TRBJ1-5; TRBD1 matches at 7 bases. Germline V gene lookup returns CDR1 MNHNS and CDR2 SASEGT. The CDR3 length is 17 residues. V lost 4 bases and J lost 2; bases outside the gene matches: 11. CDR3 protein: CASSALSPQGGNQPQHF. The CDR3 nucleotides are TGTGCCAGCAGTGCCCTCAGCCCCCAGGGGGGCAATCAGCCCCAGCATTTT.

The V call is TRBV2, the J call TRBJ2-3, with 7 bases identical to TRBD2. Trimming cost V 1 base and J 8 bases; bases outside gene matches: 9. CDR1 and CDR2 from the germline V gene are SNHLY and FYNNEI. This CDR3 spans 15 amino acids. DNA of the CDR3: TGTGCCAGCAGTGAAGAGCGGGGCCTCGGAGGTACGCAGTATTTT. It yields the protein CASSEERGLGGTQYF. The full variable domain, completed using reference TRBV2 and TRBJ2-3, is EPEVTQTPSHQVTQMGQEVILRCVPISNHLYFYWYRQILGQKVEFLVSFYNNEISEKSEIFDDQFSVERPDGSNFTLKIRSTKLEDSAMYFCASSEERGLGGTQYFGPGTRLTVL.

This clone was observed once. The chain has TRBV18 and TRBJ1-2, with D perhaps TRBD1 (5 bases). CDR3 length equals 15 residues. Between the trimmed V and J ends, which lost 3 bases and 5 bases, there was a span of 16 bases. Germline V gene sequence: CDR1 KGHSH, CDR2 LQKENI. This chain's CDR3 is CASSPDGGVEYGYTF. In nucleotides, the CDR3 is TGTGCCAGCTCACCCGACGGAGGGGTAGAGTATGGCTACACCTTC. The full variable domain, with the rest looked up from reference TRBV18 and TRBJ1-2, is NAGVMQNPRHLVRRRGQEARLRCSPMKGHSHVYWYRQLPEEGLKFMVYLQKENIIDESGMPKERFSAEFPKEGPSILRIQQVVRGDSAAYFCASSPDGGVEYGYTFGSGTRLTVV.

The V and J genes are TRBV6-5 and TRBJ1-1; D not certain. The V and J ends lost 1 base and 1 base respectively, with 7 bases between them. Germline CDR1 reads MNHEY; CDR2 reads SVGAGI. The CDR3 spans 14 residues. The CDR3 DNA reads TGTGCCAGCAGTTACTTCGGGTCGAACACTGAAGCTTTCTTT. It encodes CASSYFGSNTEAFF.

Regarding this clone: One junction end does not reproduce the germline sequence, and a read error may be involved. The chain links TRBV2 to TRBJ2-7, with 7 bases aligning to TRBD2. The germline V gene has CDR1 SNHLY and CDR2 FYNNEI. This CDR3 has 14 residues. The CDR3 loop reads CAGRPGTITYEQYF. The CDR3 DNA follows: TGTGCCGGCAGACCCGGGACTATTACCTACGAGCAGTACTTC.

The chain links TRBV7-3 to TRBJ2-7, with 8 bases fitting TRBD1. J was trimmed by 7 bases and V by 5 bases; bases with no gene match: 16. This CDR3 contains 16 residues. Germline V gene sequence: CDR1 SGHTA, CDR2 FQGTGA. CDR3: CASSPSGGQGAREQYF. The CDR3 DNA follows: TGTGCCAGCAGCCCCTCGGGTGGTCAGGGGGCGCGGGAGCAGTACTTC.

The CDR3 protein is CASSPGGKDTQYF. Written as DNA, the CDR3 is TGTGCCAGCAGCCCAGGGGGGAAAGATACGCAGTATTTT. V and J are TRBV7-2 and TRBJ2-3, with D maybe TRBD1 (7 bases). CDR1 SGHTA and CDR2 FQGNSA come from the germline V gene. This CDR3 spans 13 amino acids. Trimming stripped 5 bases from V and 5 bases from J, with 11 bases between.

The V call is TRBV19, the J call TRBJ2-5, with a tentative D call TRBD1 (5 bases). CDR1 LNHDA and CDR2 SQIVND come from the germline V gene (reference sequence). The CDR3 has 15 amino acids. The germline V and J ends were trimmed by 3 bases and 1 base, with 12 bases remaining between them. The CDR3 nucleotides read TGTGCCAGTAGTATTTCGCGACAGACCCAAGAGACCCAGTACTTC. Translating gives CASSISRQTQETQYF.

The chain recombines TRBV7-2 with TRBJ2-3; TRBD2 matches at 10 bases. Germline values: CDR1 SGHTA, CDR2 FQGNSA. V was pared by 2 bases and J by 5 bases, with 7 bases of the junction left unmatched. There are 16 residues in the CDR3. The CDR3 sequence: CASSLPRTSGRDTQYF. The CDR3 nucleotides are TGTGCCAGCAGCTTACCAAGGACTAGCGGTCGAGATACGCAGTATTTT.

CDR3 residues: CASSPRANTEAFF. The DNA of the CDR3 is TGTGCCAGCTCACCACGGGCTAACACTGAAGCTTTCTTT. The rearrangement joins TRBV18 to TRBJ1-1; D not resolved. The CDR3 spans 13 residues. Germline loops: CDR1 KGHSH, CDR2 LQKENI. V was cut by 1 base and J by 2 bases, with 5 bases left in between.

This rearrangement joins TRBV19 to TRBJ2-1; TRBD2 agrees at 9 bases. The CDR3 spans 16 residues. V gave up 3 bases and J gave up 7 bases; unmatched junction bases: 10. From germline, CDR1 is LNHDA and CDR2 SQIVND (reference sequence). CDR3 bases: TGTGCCAGTAGTATTACGGCGGGAGGGCCGGAAAATGAGCAGTTCTTC. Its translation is CASSITAGGPENEQFF.

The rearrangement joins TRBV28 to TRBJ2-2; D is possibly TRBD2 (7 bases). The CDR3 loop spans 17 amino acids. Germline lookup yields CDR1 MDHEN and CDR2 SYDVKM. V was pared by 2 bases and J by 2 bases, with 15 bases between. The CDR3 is CASSLIFSGGNTGELFF. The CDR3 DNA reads TGTGCCAGCAGTTTAATTTTTTCGGGGGGCAACACCGGGGAGCTGTTTTTT.

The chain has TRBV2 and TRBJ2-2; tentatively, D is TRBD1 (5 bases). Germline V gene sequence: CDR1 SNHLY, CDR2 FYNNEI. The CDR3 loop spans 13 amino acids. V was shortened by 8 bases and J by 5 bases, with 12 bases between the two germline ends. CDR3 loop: CASGTGGTGELFF. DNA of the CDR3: TGTGCCAGCGGAACAGGTGGAACCGGGGAGCTGTTTTTT.

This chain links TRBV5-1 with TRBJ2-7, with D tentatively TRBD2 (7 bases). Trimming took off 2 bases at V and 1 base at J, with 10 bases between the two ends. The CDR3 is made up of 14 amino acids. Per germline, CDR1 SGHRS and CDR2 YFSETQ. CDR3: CASSFEGGSYEQYF. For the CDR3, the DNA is TGCGCCAGCAGCTTTGAGGGGGGGTCCTACGAGCAGTACTTC.